Following are 18 T cell receptor beta chains from one sample sequenced in a study of cytomegalovirus exposure and HLA in healthy donors. This PCR relied on a set of 60 Vbeta primers and 13 Jbeta primers. Method: immunoSEQ multiplex PCR; TCRdb's copy keeps in-frame clones and lacks some. The sample lists 65,000 to 75,000 clones, around 63% occurring once. The specimen sequenced was PBMCs. The origin of the receptors is a woman aged 30 to 39 in good health and CMV-seronegative.

This rearrangement joins TRBV9 to TRBJ1-4; D remains ambiguous. V was shortened by 0 bases and J by 4 bases, with 16 bases between the two germline ends. Per germline, CDR1 SGDLS and CDR2 YYNGEE. The CDR3 is 17 amino acids. CDR3 in DNA: TGTGCCAGCAGCGTAGACCCATCGGCAGGCCTTAATGAAAAACTGTTTTTT. Translation: CASSVDPSAGLNEKLFF.

V is TRBV5-5 and J is TRBJ2-1, with TRBD2 matching 10 bases. The germline gives CDR1 SGHKS, CDR2 YYEKEE (reference sequence). V shed 3 bases and J 11 bases; nucleotides not matched to a gene: 11. CDR3 length: 15 residues. The CDR3 loop is CASSSRNVAGGKQFF. The CDR3 DNA reads TGTGCCAGCAGCTCGAGGAATGTAGCGGGGGGAAAGCAGTTCTTC.

The chain couples TRBV10-3 to TRBJ2-7; 7 nucleotides match TRBD1. This CDR3 spans 12 amino acids. V gave up 3 bases and J gave up 12 bases; unmatched junction bases: 8. The V gene's germline CDR1 is ENHRY and CDR2 SYGVKD. CDR3 protein: CAISDSTGRTYF. The DNA of the CDR3 is TGTGCCATCAGTGATTCGACAGGGAGAACGTACTTC.

The table lists this clone with a few counts. The rearrangement links TRBV6-5 to TRBJ2-5; tentatively, D is TRBD1 (6 bases). Deletions cut 6 bases from V and 3 bases from J, with 11 bases between. This CDR3 region has 13 residues. From germline, CDR1 is MNHEY and CDR2 SVGAGI. CDR3 in DNA: TGTGCCAGCAGAACGACAGGAAAAGAGACCCAGTACTTC. The encoded protein is CASRTTGKETQYF.

This clone was observed a handful of times. The chain recombines TRBV4-3 with TRBJ1-2; TRBD1 is a possible D gene (6 bases). CDR3 length equals 13 residues. The germline CDR1 and CDR2 sequences are LGHNA and YSLEER. Trimming removed 4 bases at V and 2 bases at J, with 8 bases between. DNA of the CDR3: TGCGCCAGCAGCCCGACAGGAAACTATGGCTACACCTTC. This codes for CASSPTGNYGYTF.

Comment on this clone: This sample also contains other DNA sequences that code for the same CDR3. V usage is TRBV2 and J usage is TRBJ2-5; TRBD1 agrees at 9 bases. Germline V gene lookup returns CDR1 SNHLY and CDR2 FYNNEI. The CDR3 is 15 residues long. The J segment lost 5 bases and the V segment lost 1 base, leaving 5 bases of the junction unmatched. In nucleotides, the CDR3 is TGTGCCAGCAGTGAAGGGGGACAGGGAGGGGAGACCCAGTACTTC. Translation: CASSEGGQGGETQYF. The variable domain in full, with the rest retrieved from reference TRBV2 and TRBJ2-5, is EPEVTQTPSHQVTQMGQEVILRCVPISNHLYFYWYRQILGQKVEFLVSFYNNEISEKSEIFDDQFSVERPDGSNFTLKIRSTKLEDSAMYFCASSEGGQGGETQYFGPGTRLLVL.

This chain uses TRBV6-5 with TRBJ1-2; 9 bases map to TRBD1. The CDR3 is 15 amino acids. Germline values: CDR1 MNHEY, CDR2 SVGAGI. J lost 0 bases, V lost 7 bases, and 6 bases had no gene match. The CDR3 is CASTTTGGPNYGYTF. The CDR3 DNA reads TGTGCCAGCACCACTACAGGGGGCCCTAACTATGGCTACACCTTC.

The chain couples TRBV27 to TRBJ2-7, with 14 nucleotides matching TRBD2. Germline CDR1 reads MNHEY; CDR2 reads SMNVEV (reference sequence). The CDR3 totals 16 residues. The junction had 7 bases not matched to a gene; V was cut back by 6 bases and J by 3 bases. CDR3 loop: CASSPNGLAGGYEQYF. CDR3 in DNA: TGTGCCAGCAGCCCTAACGGACTAGCGGGGGGCTACGAGCAGTACTTC.

V is TRBV7-2 and J is TRBJ2-3; 9 nucleotides align to TRBD2. Germline V gene data show CDR1 as SGHTA and CDR2 as FQGNSA. The CDR3 has 15 amino acids. Trimming removed 3 bases from V and 2 bases from J; junction bases left unmatched: 3. The CDR3, as DNA: TGTGCCAGCAGCTTGGGCGGGGGGGCCACAGATACGCAGTATTTT. Amino acid sequence: CASSLGGGATDTQYF.

The chain carries TRBV28 and TRBJ1-5, with TRBD1 matching 7 bases. CDR1 MDHEN and CDR2 SYDVKM come from the germline V gene. This CDR3 has 15 residues. The junction had 5 bases not matched to a gene; V was cut back by 5 bases and J by 1 base. CDR3 sequence: CASSPDRVSNQPQHF. The CDR3 DNA reads TGTGCCAGCAGTCCCGACAGGGTGAGCAATCAGCCCCAGCATTTT.

The J gene is TRBJ2-1, the V gene TRBV7-2; 14 positions agree with TRBD2. The CDR3 runs to 13 residues. The germline V gene encodes CDR1 SGHTA and CDR2 FQGNSA. J lost 12 bases, V lost 3 bases, and 1 base had no gene match. The CDR3 region is CASSFGTSGGQFF. CDR3 DNA: TGTGCCAGCAGCTTCGGGACTAGCGGGGGGCAGTTCTTC.

The V and J genes are TRBV4-1 and TRBJ2-5; 13 bases align to TRBD2. CDR1 is MGHRA, CDR2 YSYEKL, per germline. There are 16 residues in the CDR3. Trimming took 0 bases from V and 4 from J; bases not matched to a gene: 2. CDR3 in amino acids: CASSQDRTSGGETQYF. The CDR3 nucleotides read TGCGCCAGCAGCCAAGATCGGACTAGCGGGGGAGAGACCCAGTACTTC.

This rearrangement joins TRBV6-1 to TRBJ2-7, with TRBD1 matching 11 bases. The CDR3 has 14 amino acids. Germline V gene data show CDR1 as MNHNS and CDR2 as SASEGT. V lost 6 bases and J lost 3; bases outside the gene matches: 4. DNA for the CDR3: TGTGCCAGCAGCCGGACAGGGGGCAGCTACGAGCAGTACTTC. It specifies CASSRTGGSYEQYF.

This sequence joins TRBV7-9 and TRBJ1-4; D not certain. Germline lookup yields CDR1 SEHNR and CDR2 FQNEAQ (reference sequence). The V gene lost 1 base and the J gene lost 11 bases, with 14 bases spanning the gap. The CDR3 totals 14 residues. For the CDR3, the DNA is TGTGCCAGCAGCTTAGGGGTGGCACCGGAGAAACTGTTTTTT. Its translation: CASSLGVAPEKLFF. The complete variable domain, with remaining parts taken from reference TRBV7-9 and TRBJ1-4, reads DTGVSQNPRHKITKRGQNVTFRCDPISEHNRLYWYRQTLGQGPEFLTYFQNEAQLEKSRLLSDRFSAERPKGSFSTLEIQRTEQGDSAMYLCASSLGVAPEKLFFGSGTQLSVL.

J is TRBJ2-7 and V is TRBV5-6, with 7 bases identical to TRBD1. Germline lookup yields CDR1 SGHDT and CDR2 YYEEEE. With V trimmed by 4 bases and J by 2 bases, 6 bases remained unmatched. The CDR3 is 14 residues long. CDR3 in DNA: TGTGCCAGCAGCATGACAGGGAGTACCTACGAGCAGTACTTC. Its protein product is CASSMTGSTYEQYF.

The chain couples TRBV6-6 to TRBJ1-1, with 7 bases matching TRBD1. V trimming: 6 bases; J trimming: 4 bases; junction bases outside the gene matches: 8. CDR1 is MNHNY, CDR2 SVGAGI, per germline (reference sequence). This CDR3 comprises 14 residues. CDR3 DNA sequence: TGTGCCAGCAGAAGAGGGGGCCCAGGCACTGAAGCTTTCTTT. The encoded protein is CASRRGGPGTEAFF.

The chain uses TRBV5-6 and TRBJ2-5; D is perhaps TRBD2 (5 bases). Germline lookup yields CDR1 SGHDT and CDR2 YYEEEE. The CDR3 is 14 amino acids. Trimming left V 3 bases short and J 4 bases short, with 13 bases between. The CDR3 loop is CASSSGERTETQYF. As DNA, the CDR3 is TGTGCCAGCAGCTCCGGGGAACGGACAGAGACCCAGTACTTC.

The chain is built from TRBV5-6 and TRBJ2-5, with 8 positions matching TRBD2. The CDR3 is 15 residues long. Germline values: CDR1 SGHDT, CDR2 YYEEEE. Trimming at V came to 3 bases and at J to 1 base, leaving 5 bases not matched to a gene. The CDR3 DNA reads TGTGCCAGCAGCTCGTTAGCGGGGCCCCAAGAGACCCAGTACTTC. Translation: CASSSLAGPQETQYF.